These 5 T cell receptor beta chains share one sample of origin, sequenced in a study of cytomegalovirus exposure and HLA in healthy donors. The PCR had 60 Vbeta and 13 Jbeta primers. The data were produced by immunoSEQ multiplex PCR, yet TCRdb's version contains in-frame clones alone and is incomplete. The table shows 110,000 to 150,000 clones, with 65% to 90% occurring only once. Sequences were obtained from PBMCs. All receptors derive from a female donor in good health and CMV-seronegative.

The chain uses TRBV18 and TRBJ1-1, with D unresolved. The CDR3 extends over 11 amino acids. V lost 3 bases and J lost 7, with 6 bases in between. Germline loops: CDR1 KGHSH, CDR2 LQKENI. The CDR3 nucleotides read TGTGCCAGCTCACCCCGGAGTGAAGCTTTCTTT. Amino acids: CASSPRSEAFF.

V and J are TRBV30 and TRBJ2-7; 9 positions match TRBD1. The V segment lost 0 bases and the J segment 3 bases; nucleotides outside the gene matches: 3. CDR1 is GTSNPN and CDR2 is SVGIG in the germline V gene (reference sequence). The CDR3 has 14 residues. The CDR3 here is CAWSVGTGYYEQYF. CDR3 DNA sequence: TGTGCCTGGAGTGTAGGGACAGGGTACTACGAGCAGTACTTC.

The gene calls are TRBV5-6 and TRBJ2-5, with TRBD1 matching over 10 bases. After removal of 4 bases from V and 1 base from J, the junction contained 13 bases not matched to a gene. This CDR3 contains 18 residues. The V gene's germline CDR1 is SGHDT and CDR2 YYEEEE. CDR3 sequence (DNA): TGTGCCAGCAGCCTGACAGGGGGCTACAACGATCCCCAAGAGACCCAGTACTTC. This sequence encodes CASSLTGGYNDPQETQYF. The entire variable domain, with the rest obtained from reference TRBV5-6 and TRBJ2-5, is as follows: DAGVTQSPTHLIKTRGQQVTLRCSPKSGHDTVSWYQQALGQGPQFIFQYYEEEERQRGNFPDRFSGHQFPNYSSELNVNALLLGDSALYLCASSLTGGYNDPQETQYFGPGTRLLVL.

The chain has TRBV15 and TRBJ2-7, with 7 bases that match TRBD2. The germline CDR1 and CDR2 sequences are LNHNV and YYDKDF (reference sequence). This CDR3 comprises 16 residues. Germline trimming cut 0 bases from V and 0 bases from J; bases unmatched to any gene: 5. The CDR3, as DNA: TGTGCCACCAGCAGAGATTCTAGCGGAAGCTCCTACGAGCAGTACTTC. The encoded protein is CATSRDSSGSSYEQYF.

The rearrangement joins TRBV19 to TRBJ2-1, with D possibly matching TRBD2 (6 bases). Germline CDR1 LNHDA, CDR2 SQIVND (reference sequence). This CDR3 comprises 15 residues. The V and J ends lost 5 bases and 0 bases respectively, with 11 bases between them. CDR3 protein: CASSVSGSSYNEQFF. The CDR3 DNA is TGTGCCAGTAGTGTTAGCGGAAGCTCCTACAATGAGCAGTTCTTC.